This T cell receptor (beta chain) comes out of a study of blood T cell repertoires in COVID-19. About the research overall: Acute-phase and convalescent COVID-19 samples originated in the United States, Italy and Spain. The cDNA or gDNA used as material had been derived from T cells, B-cell-depleted T cells, or PBMCs.

Comment on this clone: The junction shows a germline mismatch at one end, possibly a read error.

As originally analysed: Reference gene primer amplification gave estimated nucleated cell counts. Repertoires were generated with immunoSEQ multiplex PCR, while TCRdb's copy carries only in-frame clones and drops some. For V, J and clone size, that table is used; D and trimming come from the DNA. The sample lists 400,000 to 500,000 clones, more than 75% seen once, with about 2% in the top ten. The CDR3 is made up of 12 amino acids. The germline V gene has CDR1 SGHNT and CDR2 YENEEA. The sequenced sample was PBMCs or T cells enriched from blood (not recorded which). This rearrangement joins TRBV11-3 to TRBJ2-7, with a tentative D call TRBD1 (5 bases). The clonotype comes from a woman aged 40 to 50 who had recovered from COVID-19. Written as DNA, the CDR3 is TGTGCCAGCAGTTTAGGGGCAGCCGAGCAGTACTTC. Its translation: CASSLGAAEQYF.